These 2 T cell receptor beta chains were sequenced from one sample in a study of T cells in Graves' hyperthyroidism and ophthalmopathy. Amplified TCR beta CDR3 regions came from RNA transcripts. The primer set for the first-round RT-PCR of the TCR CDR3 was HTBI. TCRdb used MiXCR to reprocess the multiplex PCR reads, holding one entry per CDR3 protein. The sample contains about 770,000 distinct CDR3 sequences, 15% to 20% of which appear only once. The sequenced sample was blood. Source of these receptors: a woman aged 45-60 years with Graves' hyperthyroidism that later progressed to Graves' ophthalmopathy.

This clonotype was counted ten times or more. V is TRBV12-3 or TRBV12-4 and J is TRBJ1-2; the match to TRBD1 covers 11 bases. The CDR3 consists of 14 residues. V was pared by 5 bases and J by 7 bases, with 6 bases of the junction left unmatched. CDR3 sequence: CASSPGQGALGYTF. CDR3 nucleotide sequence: TGTGCCAGCAGTCCAGGACAGGGGGCGCTTGGCTACACCTTC.

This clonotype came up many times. The CDR3 nucleotides read TGCAGTGCAAATCTCAGGTTCTATGGCTACACCTTC. Translation: CSANLRFYGYTF. This chain connects TRBV20-1 to TRBJ1-2; no clear D gene. The V and J ends lost 6 bases and 4 bases respectively, with 12 bases between them. The germline CDR1 and CDR2 sequences are DFQATT and SNEGSKA (reference sequence). This CDR3 is built from 12 residues.